The 24 T cell receptor beta chains given below trace back to one sample, sequenced in a study of CD8+CD57+ T cells in acquired aplastic anemia. It was genomic DNA that served as the template for profiling TCR beta VDJ and CDR3. Via MiXCR, TCRdb re-called the reads, giving one row per CDR3 protein. The sample shows about 150,000 distinct CDR3 sequences, about 52% of them seen only once. Whoever was chosen for sequencing had shown CD8+CD57+ cell expansion by flow cytometry. Sequenced input: sorted CD4+, CD8+, or CD8+CD57+ T cells (not recorded which) from PBMCs. These TCRs come from a human donor with aplastic anemia.

Remarks on this clonotype: Possible read error: a much larger clone is one base away. In DNA, the CDR3 is TGCGCCAGCAGCCAAACCGGGAGAGGAGGGGATACGCAGTATTTT. Translated, it gives CASSQTGRGGDTQYF. The J gene is TRBJ2-3, the V gene TRBV4-3; D might be TRBD2 (6 bases). Germline CDR1 is LGHNA and CDR2 is YSLEER. The CDR3 loop spans 15 amino acids. V gave up 2 bases and J gave up 6 bases, with 15 bases separating them.

This chain uses TRBV2 with TRBJ1-1; D is perhaps TRBD1 (6 bases). Trimming stripped 3 bases from V and 1 base from J, with 12 bases between. The length of the CDR3 is 15 residues. Germline V lookup: CDR1 SNHLY, CDR2 FYNNEI. DNA of the CDR3: TGTGCCAGCAGTGAGGGGGGCTTACAGAACACTGAAGCTTTCTTT. Amino acid sequence: CASSEGGLQNTEAFF.

This clonotype was seen repeatedly, ten times or more. The chain employs TRBV7-2 and TRBJ2-7; 12 nucleotides line up with TRBD2. CDR3 length: 14 residues. CDR1 is SGHTA and CDR2 is FQGNSA in the germline V gene. V lost 5 bases and J lost 5; bases outside the gene matches: 4. The CDR3 is CASSDGLAGNEQYF. CDR3 sequence (DNA): TGTGCCAGCAGCGATGGACTAGCGGGGAACGAGCAGTACTTC.

This clonotype was seen only a few times. The chain recombines TRBV10-3 with TRBJ2-7; no clear D. Between the trimmed V and J ends, which lost 4 bases and 0 bases, there was a span of 13 bases. Looked up from germline, CDR1 is ENHRY and CDR2 is SYGVKD. The CDR3 is made up of 15 amino acids. CDR3 nucleotide sequence: TGTGCCATCAGTGTCCTAGGCAGTTCCTCCTACGAGCAGTACTTC. It yields the protein CAISVLGSSSYEQYF.

The chain combines TRBV2 with TRBJ1-2, with D possibly being TRBD1 (5 bases). Germline assignment: CDR1 SNHLY and CDR2 FYNNEI. The CDR3 totals 11 residues. CDR3 in amino acids: CVAVWGAGYTF. CDR3 nucleotide sequence: TGTGTCGCCGTATGGGGCGCAGGCTACACCTTC.

As for this clonotype: Since the CDR3 does not end with the conserved phenylalanine or tryptophan, this likely comes from a read error. The rearrangement joins TRBV19 to TRBJ1-6; D gene unclear. CDR3 length equals 13 residues. Germline CDR1 LNHDA, CDR2 SQIVND (reference sequence). Trimming stripped 7 bases from V and 4 bases from J, with 8 bases between. This chain's CDR3 is CASMQPYNSPLHL. In nucleotides, the CDR3 is TGTGCCAGTATGCAGCCTTATAATTCACCCCTCCACCTT.

This clonotype was detected ten times or more. V is TRBV6-1 and J is TRBJ2-7; 9 nucleotides match TRBD2. Germline assignment: CDR1 MNHNS and CDR2 SASEGT. The CDR3 sequence is 19 residues long. The trim removed 4 bases at V and 6 bases at J, leaving 22 bases unmatched. This chain's CDR3 is CASSAGGGGSWSEAGEQYF. The CDR3, as DNA: TGTGCCAGCAGTGCCGGCGGGGGGGGCTCTTGGAGTGAAGCGGGCGAGCAGTACTTC.

The V and J genes are TRBV6-1 and TRBJ2-2; TRBD1 or TRBD2 may be the D gene (5 bases each). V lost 0 bases to trimming and J lost 6 bases, with 14 bases between them. The CDR3 contains 16 residues. CDR1 MNHNS and CDR2 SASEGT come from the germline V gene. As DNA, the CDR3 is TGTGCCAGCAGTGAAGCGCTTCGAGGGGTCGCCGGGGAGCTGTTTTTT. The encoded protein is CASSEALRGVAGELFF.

CDR3 loop: CATSSGQNTGELFF. CDR3 nucleotides: TGTGCCACCAGCAGTGGACAGAACACCGGGGAGCTGTTTTTT. J is TRBJ2-2 and V is TRBV15, with D perhaps TRBD1 (5 bases). The CDR3 loop spans 14 amino acids. The V and J ends lost 3 bases and 1 base respectively, with 6 bases between them. Looked up from germline, CDR1 is LNHNV and CDR2 is YYDKDF (reference sequence). The full variable domain, its missing parts supplied by reference TRBV15 and TRBJ2-2, is DAMVIQNPRYQVTQFGKPVTLSCSQTLNHNVMYWYQQKSSQAPKLLFHYYDKDFNNEADTPDNFQSRRPNTSFCFLDIRSPGLGDTAMYLCATSSGQNTGELFFGEGSRLTVL.

A word on this clonotype: Given a much more abundant clone one base away, this may be a read error. V gene TRBV12-3 or TRBV12-4 combines with J gene TRBJ2-1; D may correspond to TRBD1 or TRBD2 (6 bases each). The CDR3 is 12 residues long. The CDR3, as DNA: TGTGGCAGCAAGTACGGGGGCCATGAGCAGTTCTTC. This translates into CGSKYGGHEQFF.

This chain links TRBV10-2 with TRBJ2-3, with 14 bases that match TRBD2. V trimming: 1 base; J trimming: 3 bases; junction bases outside the gene matches: 6. The CDR3 is made up of 18 amino acids. From germline, CDR1 is WSHSY and CDR2 SAAADI. CDR3 region: CASSELGTSGGGTDTQYF. CDR3 DNA: TGCGCCAGCAGTGAGTTAGGGACTAGCGGGGGAGGGACAGATACGCAGTATTTT.

The V gene is TRBV7-6, the J gene TRBJ1-5; TRBD1 matches 9 bases. Germline V gives CDR1 SGHVS, CDR2 FNYEAQ. The trim removed 5 bases at V and 7 bases at J, leaving 6 bases unmatched. The CDR3 runs to 14 residues. The CDR3 sequence is CASSTTGGEQPQHF. In nucleotides, the CDR3 is TGTGCCAGCAGCACGACAGGGGGAGAACAGCCCCAGCATTTT.

This clonotype was found a few times. The rearrangement joins TRBV2 to TRBJ2-5; no clear D. With 4 bases removed from V and 4 bases from J, the gap between germline ends came to 10 bases. The CDR3 loop spans 13 amino acids. Germline-derived CDR1 and CDR2 are SNHLY and FYNNEI. In DNA form, the CDR3 reads TGTGCCAGCAGTGGGAGCAGGTCAGAGACCCAGTACTTC. Residues: CASSGSRSETQYF.

The CDR3 loop is CASSVAEQGAGEQFF. The DNA of the CDR3 is TGTGCCAGCAGCGTAGCAGAACAGGGGGCGGGTGAGCAGTTCTTC. This sequence joins TRBV9 and TRBJ2-1; 9 bases align to TRBD1. The CDR3 extends over 15 amino acids. CDR1 is SGDLS and CDR2 is YYNGEE in the germline V gene. The V gene end was trimmed by 0 bases and the J gene end by 9 bases; junction bases not matched to a gene: 7.

This clonotype showed up just a few times. Here the CDR3 reads CATSNPNTEAFF. The CDR3, as DNA: TGTGCCACCAGCAATCCGAACACTGAAGCTTTCTTT. This rearrangement joins TRBV15 to TRBJ1-1; D is ambiguous. This CDR3 has 12 residues. Between the trimmed V and J ends, which lost 4 bases and 1 base, there was a span of 4 bases. CDR1 is LNHNV and CDR2 is YYDKDF in the germline V gene (reference sequence). Full variable domain (rest looked up from reference TRBV15 and TRBJ1-1): DAMVIQNPRYQVTQFGKPVTLSCSQTLNHNVMYWYQQKSSQAPKLLFHYYDKDFNNEADTPDNFQSRRPNTSFCFLDIRSPGLGDTAMYLCATSNPNTEAFFGQGTRLTVV.

This chain uses TRBV7-3 with TRBJ2-3, with 8 nucleotides matching TRBD2. Germline CDR1 and CDR2: SGHTA and FQGTGA. V gave up 6 bases and J gave up 3 bases; unmatched junction bases: 2. The CDR3 covers 13 residues. The DNA of the CDR3 is TGTGCCAGCAGTAGCGGGACGACAGATACGCAGTATTTT. Translating it yields CASSSGTTDTQYF.

CDR3 nucleotides: TGCAGCGTGGGAGGACGGACTAGCGGGAGTGATACGCAGTATTTT. This encodes CSVGGRTSGSDTQYF. This chain joins TRBV29-1 and TRBJ2-3; 13 bases match TRBD2. Germline values: CDR1 SQVTM, CDR2 ANQGSEA. V lost 6 bases to trimming and J lost 6 bases; unmatched junction nucleotides: 9. The CDR3 is made up of 15 amino acids.

The chain uses TRBV6-2 or TRBV6-3 and TRBJ2-2; no reliable D call. The CDR3 is made up of 19 amino acids. Germline V lookup: CDR1 MNHEY, CDR2 SVGEGT. V was shortened by 2 bases and J by 6 bases, with 25 bases between the two germline ends. In nucleotides, the CDR3 is TGTGCCAGCAGTTACGCCTCCCCCGCGAGTAGAGTAACAGCCGGGGAGCTGTTTTTT. The encoded protein is CASSYASPASRVTAGELFF.

The V and J genes are TRBV2 and TRBJ1-6, with a weak D call TRBD1 (5 bases). This CDR3 is 14 amino acids long. Germline CDR1 SNHLY, CDR2 FYNNEI. V lost 6 bases and J 9 bases, leaving 15 bases between the germline ends. CDR3 sequence reads: CASSFGGSRSPLHF. The CDR3 DNA sequence: TGTGCCAGCAGCTTCGGGGGTAGTCGTTCACCCCTCCACTTT. The full variable domain, rest sourced from reference TRBV2 and TRBJ1-6, is EPEVTQTPSHQVTQMGQEVILRCVPISNHLYFYWYRQILGQKVEFLVSFYNNEISEKSEIFDDQFSVERPDGSNFTLKIRSTKLEDSAMYFCASSFGGSRSPLHFGNGTRLTVT.

The chain recombines TRBV12-3 or TRBV12-4 with TRBJ2-1, with unresolved D. The CDR3 length is 15 residues. Trimming removed 0 bases at V and 4 bases at J, with 10 bases between. Here the CDR3 reads CASSLALGLYNEQFF. The CDR3, as DNA: TGTGCCAGCAGTTTAGCGTTAGGGCTATACAATGAGCAGTTCTTC.

Notes on this clonotype: An end of the junction differs from the germline gene, which may be a read error. The chain recombines TRBV15 with TRBJ1-2; D possibly corresponds to TRBD1 (5 bases). This CDR3 is built from 17 residues. From germline, CDR1 is LNHNV and CDR2 YYDKDF (reference sequence). CDR3 residues: CATSHIPGSAENYGYTF. DNA for the CDR3: TGTGCCACCAGTCATATTCCAGGGTCGGCGGAAAACTACGGCTACACCTTC.

This rearrangement joins TRBV24-1 to TRBJ2-2, with TRBD1 matching 10 bases. Germline V CDR1 and CDR2: KGHDR, SFDVKD. The V segment lost 0 bases and the J segment 4 bases; nucleotides outside the gene matches: 4. The CDR3 length is 17 residues. The CDR3 loop reads CATSDLLRDRGTGELFF. The CDR3, as DNA: TGTGCCACCAGTGATTTGCTGAGGGACAGGGGCACCGGGGAGCTGTTTTTT.

This chain joins TRBV5-6 and TRBJ2-7; TRBD1 agrees at 9 bases. Germline CDR1 is SGHDT and CDR2 is YYEEEE. The length of the CDR3 is 13 residues. After removal of 1 base from V and 5 bases from J, the junction contained 1 base not matched to a gene. The CDR3, as DNA: TGTGCCAGCAGCTTGCGGACAGGGGACGAGCAGTACTTC. This sequence encodes CASSLRTGDEQYF.

J is TRBJ1-5 and V is TRBV20-1, with 11 positions matching TRBD1. V lost 1 base, J lost 2 bases, and 10 bases stayed unmatched. The CDR3 extends over 18 amino acids. Germline V gene sequence: CDR1 DFQATT, CDR2 SNEGSKA (reference sequence). CDR3 nucleotides: TGCAGTGCTAGAGGCCTGGGACAGGGGGTAGTGGGCAATCAGCCCCAGCATTTT. It yields the protein CSARGLGQGVVGNQPQHF.